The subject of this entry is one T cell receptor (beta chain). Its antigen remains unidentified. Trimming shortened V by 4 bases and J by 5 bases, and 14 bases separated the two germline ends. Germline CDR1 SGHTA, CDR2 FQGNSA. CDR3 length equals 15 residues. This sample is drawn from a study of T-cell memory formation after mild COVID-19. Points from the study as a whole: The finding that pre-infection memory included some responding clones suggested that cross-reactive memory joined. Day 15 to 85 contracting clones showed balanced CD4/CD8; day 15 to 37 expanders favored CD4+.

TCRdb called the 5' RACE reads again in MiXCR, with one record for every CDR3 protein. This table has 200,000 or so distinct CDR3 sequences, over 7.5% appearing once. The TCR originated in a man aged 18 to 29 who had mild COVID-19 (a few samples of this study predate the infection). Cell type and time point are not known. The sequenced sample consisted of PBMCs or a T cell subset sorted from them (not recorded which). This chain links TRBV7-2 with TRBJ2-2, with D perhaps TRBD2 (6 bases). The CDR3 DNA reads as TGTGCCAGCAGCTCCCCAGCCGGGGGTACCGGGGAGCTGTTTTTT. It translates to CASSSPAGGTGELFF.